This entry lists 3 T cell receptor beta chains sequenced from one sample in a study of cytomegalovirus exposure and HLA in healthy donors. The PCR had 60 Vbeta and 13 Jbeta primers. TCRdb keeps only in-frame clones here, not all; method: immunoSEQ multiplex PCR. The sample has approximately 130,000 clones, around four fifths seen once. Input material: PBMCs. The source is a boy aged 10-17 years in good health and CMV-seronegative.

This chain links TRBV25-1 with TRBJ2-3; D is possibly TRBD2 (5 bases). The germline V gene encodes CDR1 MGHDK and CDR2 SYGVNS. This CDR3 comprises 17 residues. The V gene lost 4 bases and the J gene lost 1 base, with 18 bases spanning the gap. The CDR3 spells CASSGFNTGVGTDTQYF. CDR3 bases: TGTGCCAGCAGTGGATTTAACACCGGGGTGGGCACAGATACGCAGTATTTT.

The chain employs TRBV9 and TRBJ2-1; TRBD2 agrees at 9 bases. Germline-derived CDR1 and CDR2 are SGDLS and YYNGEE. The ends lost 2 bases at V and 2 bases at J; junction bases unmatched: 2. This CDR3 has 15 amino acids. In nucleotides, the CDR3 is TGTGCCAGCAGCGTGAGGACTAGCGCCTACAATGAGCAGTTCTTC. Translated: CASSVRTSAYNEQFF.

This chain uses TRBV4-1 with TRBJ2-2; TRBD2 matches 13 bases. This CDR3 contains 17 residues. CDR1 MGHRA and CDR2 YSYEKL come from the germline V gene. The V and J ends lost 1 base and 1 base, in that order; junction bases with no gene match: 0. Here the CDR3 reads CASSQGLAGGNTGELFF. The DNA for the CDR3 is TGCGCCAGCAGCCAAGGACTAGCGGGAGGGAACACCGGGGAGCTGTTTTTT.